This TCR beta chain was sequenced in a study of CD4 T cells in relation to SARS-CoV-2 and coronaviruses. Trimming shortened V by 9 bases and J by 4 bases, and 16 bases separated the two germline ends. Germline lookup yields CDR1 ENHRY and CDR2 SYGVKD. The length of the CDR3 is 13 residues. A remark on this clone: As yet, its antigen is unknown.

The unexposed donors gave CD4+ T cells in about 2010-2019, prior to COVID-19. Isolation of CD4+ T cells took place after less than 13 days in culture. Unexposed-donor CD4+ T cells were probed with SARS-CoV-2 S/N and four cold-coronavirus spikes, cells permitting. Libraries were prepared by immunoSEQ multiplex PCR; TCRdb keeps only in-frame clonotypes and omits some of them. Counted here are some 22,000 clones, under 85% occurring once; the ten biggest clones make up about 12%. Sequencing was performed on CD4+ T cells from PBMCs, cultured in vitro. The clonotype was recovered from a human donor in good health. This sequence joins TRBV10-3 and TRBJ2-7; D may correspond to TRBD1 or TRBD2 (6 bases each). The CDR3 nucleotides read TGTGCCATATGGGGGGCGGAGCTTTACGAGCAGTACTTC. Protein sequence: CAIWGAELYEQYF.